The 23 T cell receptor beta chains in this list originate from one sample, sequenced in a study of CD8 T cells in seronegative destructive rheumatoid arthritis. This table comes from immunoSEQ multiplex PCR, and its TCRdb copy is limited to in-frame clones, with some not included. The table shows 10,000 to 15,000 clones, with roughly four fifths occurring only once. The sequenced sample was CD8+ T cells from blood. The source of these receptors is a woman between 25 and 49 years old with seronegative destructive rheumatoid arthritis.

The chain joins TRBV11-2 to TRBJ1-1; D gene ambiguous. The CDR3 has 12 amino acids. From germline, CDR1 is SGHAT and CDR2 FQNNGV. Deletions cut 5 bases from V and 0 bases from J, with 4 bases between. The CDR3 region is CASSRVNTEAFF. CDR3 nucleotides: TGTGCCAGCAGCCGGGTGAACACTGAAGCTTTCTTT.

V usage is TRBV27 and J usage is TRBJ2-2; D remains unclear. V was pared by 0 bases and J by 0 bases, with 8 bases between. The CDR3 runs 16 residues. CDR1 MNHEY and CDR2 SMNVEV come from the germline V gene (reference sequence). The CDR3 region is CASSLSPFANTGELFF. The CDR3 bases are TGTGCCAGCAGTTTATCTCCTTTTGCGAACACCGGGGAGCTGTTTTTT.

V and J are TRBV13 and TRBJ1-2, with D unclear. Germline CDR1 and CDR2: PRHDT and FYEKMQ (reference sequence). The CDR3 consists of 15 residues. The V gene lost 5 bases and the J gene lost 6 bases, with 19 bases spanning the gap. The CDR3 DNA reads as TGTGCCAGCAGCCGCCGAGGGAGCGCCCCCCATGGCTACACCTTC. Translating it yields CASSRRGSAPHGYTF.

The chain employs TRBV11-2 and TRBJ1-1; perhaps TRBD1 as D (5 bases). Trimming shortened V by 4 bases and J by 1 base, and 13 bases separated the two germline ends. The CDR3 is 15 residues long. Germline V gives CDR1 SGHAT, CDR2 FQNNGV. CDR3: CASSYAGGGNTEAFF. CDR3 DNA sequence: TGTGCCAGCAGCTACGCTGGCGGGGGGAACACTGAAGCTTTCTTT.

The CDR3 loop is CASRDSLEEFF. The CDR3 DNA is TGTGCCAGCAGAGACAGTCTAGAGGAGTTCTTC. V gene TRBV2 combines with J gene TRBJ2-1, with D perhaps matching TRBD1 (5 bases). V gave up 6 bases and J gave up 14 bases, with 14 bases separating them. The CDR3 is 11 residues long. CDR1 SNHLY and CDR2 FYNNEI come from the germline V gene.

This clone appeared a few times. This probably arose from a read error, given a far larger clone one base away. As DNA, the CDR3 is TGTGCCAGCAGCCAAGCGCCGGGAAACACTGAAGCTTTCTTT. This sequence encodes CASSQAPGNTEAFF. The rearrangement joins TRBV4-2 to TRBJ1-1; unclear D gene. Trimming took 1 base from V and 2 from J, leaving 8 bases between them. The CDR3 loop spans 14 amino acids. CDR1 is LGHNA and CDR2 is YNFKEQ in the germline V gene.

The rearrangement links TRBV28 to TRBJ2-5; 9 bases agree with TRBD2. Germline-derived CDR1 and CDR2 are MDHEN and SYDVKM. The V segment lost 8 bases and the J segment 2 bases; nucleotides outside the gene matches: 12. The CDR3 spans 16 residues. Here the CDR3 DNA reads TGTGCCAGCGAGGGGAGTAGCGGGGGAGAACAAGAGACCCAGTACTTC. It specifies CASEGSSGGEQETQYF.

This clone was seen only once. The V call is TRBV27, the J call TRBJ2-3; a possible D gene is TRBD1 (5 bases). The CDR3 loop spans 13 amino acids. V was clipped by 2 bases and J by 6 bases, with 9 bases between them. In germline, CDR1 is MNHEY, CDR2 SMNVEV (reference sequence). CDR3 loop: CASSLNRLDTQYF. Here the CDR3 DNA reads TGTGCCAGCAGTTTAAACAGGTTGGATACGCAGTATTTT.

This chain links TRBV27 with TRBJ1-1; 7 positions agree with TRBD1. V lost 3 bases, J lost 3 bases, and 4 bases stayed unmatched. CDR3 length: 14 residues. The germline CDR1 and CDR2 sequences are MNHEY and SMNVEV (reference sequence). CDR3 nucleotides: TGTGCCAGCAGTTTGCTGCAGGGGGACACTGAAGCTTTCTTT. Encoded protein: CASSLLQGDTEAFF.

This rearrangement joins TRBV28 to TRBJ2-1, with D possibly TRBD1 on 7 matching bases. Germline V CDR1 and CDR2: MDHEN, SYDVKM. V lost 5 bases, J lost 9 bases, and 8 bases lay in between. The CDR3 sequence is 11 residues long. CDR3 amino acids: CASSQGGEQFF. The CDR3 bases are TGTGCCAGCAGTCAGGGGGGTGAGCAGTTCTTC.

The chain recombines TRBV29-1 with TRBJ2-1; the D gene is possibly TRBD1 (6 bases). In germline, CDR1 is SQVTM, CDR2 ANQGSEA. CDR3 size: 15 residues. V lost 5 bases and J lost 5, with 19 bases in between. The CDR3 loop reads CSVPNPRNRDNEQFF. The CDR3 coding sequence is TGCAGCGTTCCCAACCCTAGGAACAGGGACAATGAGCAGTTCTTC.

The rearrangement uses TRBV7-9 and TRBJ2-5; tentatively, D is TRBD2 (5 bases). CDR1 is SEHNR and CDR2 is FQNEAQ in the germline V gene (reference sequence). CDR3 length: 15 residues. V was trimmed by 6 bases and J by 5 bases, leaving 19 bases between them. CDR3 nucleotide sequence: TGTGCCAGCAGTTCTGCCCGGGGTAAGCGGGAGACCCAGTACTTC. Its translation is CASSSARGKRETQYF.

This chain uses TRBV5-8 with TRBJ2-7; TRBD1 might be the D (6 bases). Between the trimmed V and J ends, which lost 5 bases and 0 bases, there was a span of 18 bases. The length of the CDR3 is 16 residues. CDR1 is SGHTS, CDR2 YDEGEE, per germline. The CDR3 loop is CASSLRYRVSSYEQYV. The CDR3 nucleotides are TGTGCCAGCAGTCTTCGATACAGGGTAAGCTCCTACGAGCAGTACGTC.

CDR3 DNA: TGCGCCAGCAGTGGAGGGGAGGGACAGCCCCAGCATTTT. Amino acid sequence: CASSGGEGQPQHF. This chain connects TRBV10-2 to TRBJ1-5; possible D gene TRBD1, 5 bases. Per the germline V gene, CDR1 is WSHSY and CDR2 is SAAADI. The CDR3 has 13 residues. V shed 4 bases and J shed 7 bases, with 11 bases lying between them.

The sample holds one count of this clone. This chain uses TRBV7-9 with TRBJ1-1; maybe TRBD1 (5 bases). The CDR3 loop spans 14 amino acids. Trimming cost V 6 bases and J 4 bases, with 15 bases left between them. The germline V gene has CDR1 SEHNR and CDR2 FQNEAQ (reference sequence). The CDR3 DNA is TGTGCCAGCAGAACTTCAGGGTCCGGCACTGAAGCTTTCTTT. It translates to CASRTSGSGTEAFF.

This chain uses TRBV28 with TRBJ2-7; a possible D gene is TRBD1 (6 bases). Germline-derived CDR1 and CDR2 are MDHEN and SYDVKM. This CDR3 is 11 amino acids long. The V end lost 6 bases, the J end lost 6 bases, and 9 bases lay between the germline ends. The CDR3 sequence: CASSIGGEQYF. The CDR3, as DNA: TGTGCCAGCAGCATAGGGGGCGAGCAGTACTTC.

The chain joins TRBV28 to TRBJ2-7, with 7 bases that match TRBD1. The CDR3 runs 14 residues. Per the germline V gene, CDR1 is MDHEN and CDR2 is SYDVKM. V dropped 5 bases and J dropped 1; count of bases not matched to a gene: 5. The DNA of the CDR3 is TGTGCCAGCAGTCCCGACAGGGATTCCTACGAGCAGTACGTC. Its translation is CASSPDRDSYEQYV.

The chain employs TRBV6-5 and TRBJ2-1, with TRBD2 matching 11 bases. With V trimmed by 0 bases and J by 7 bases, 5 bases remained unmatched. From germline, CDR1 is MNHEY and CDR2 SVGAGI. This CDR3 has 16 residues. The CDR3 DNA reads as TGTGCCAGCAGTTACTCACTAGCGGGGGTCCAGAATGAGCAGTTCTTC. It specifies CASSYSLAGVQNEQFF.

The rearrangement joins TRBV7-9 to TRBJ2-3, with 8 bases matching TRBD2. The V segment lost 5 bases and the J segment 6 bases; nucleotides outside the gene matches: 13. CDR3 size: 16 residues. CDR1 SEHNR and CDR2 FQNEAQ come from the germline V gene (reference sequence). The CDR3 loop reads CASSPPGGVQVDTQYF. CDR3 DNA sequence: TGTGCCAGCAGCCCGCCGGGGGGGGTGCAGGTGGATACGCAGTATTTT.

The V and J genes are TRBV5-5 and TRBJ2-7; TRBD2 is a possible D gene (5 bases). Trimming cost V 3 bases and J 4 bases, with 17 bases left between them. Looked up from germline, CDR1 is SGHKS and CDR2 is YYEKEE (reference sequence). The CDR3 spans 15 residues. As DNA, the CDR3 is TGTGCCAGCAGCTGGACTCGCTCCCCTGATTACGAGCAGTACTTC. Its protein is CASSWTRSPDYEQYF. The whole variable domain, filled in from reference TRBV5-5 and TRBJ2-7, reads DAGVTQSPTHLIKTRGQQVTLRCSPISGHKSVSWYQQVLGQGPQFIFQYYEKEERGRGNFPDRFSARQFPNYSSELNVNALLLGDSALYLCASSWTRSPDYEQYFGPGTRLTVT.

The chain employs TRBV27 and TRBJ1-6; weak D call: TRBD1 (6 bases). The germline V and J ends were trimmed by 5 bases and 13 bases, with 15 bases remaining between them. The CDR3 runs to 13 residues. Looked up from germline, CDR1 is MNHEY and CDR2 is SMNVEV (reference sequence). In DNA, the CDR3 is TGTGCCAGCAGTGAAGATCAGGGGCTCCCCCTCCACTTT. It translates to CASSEDQGLPLHF.

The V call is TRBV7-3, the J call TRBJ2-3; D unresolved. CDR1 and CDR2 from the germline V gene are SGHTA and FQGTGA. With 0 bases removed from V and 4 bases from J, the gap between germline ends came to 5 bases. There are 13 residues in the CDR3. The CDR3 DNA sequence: TGTGCCAGCAGCTTAACGTCTGCAGATACGCAGTATTTT. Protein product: CASSLTSADTQYF.

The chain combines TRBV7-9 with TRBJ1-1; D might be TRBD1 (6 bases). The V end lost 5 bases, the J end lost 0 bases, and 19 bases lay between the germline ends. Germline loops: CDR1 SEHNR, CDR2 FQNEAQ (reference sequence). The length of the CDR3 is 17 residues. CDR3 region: CASSAIPGGFMNTEAFF. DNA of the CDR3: TGTGCCAGCAGCGCCATCCCTGGGGGCTTTATGAACACTGAAGCTTTCTTT. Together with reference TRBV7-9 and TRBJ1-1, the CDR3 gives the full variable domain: DTGVSQNPRHKITKRGQNVTFRCDPISEHNRLYWYRQTLGQGPEFLTYFQNEAQLEKSRLLSDRFSAERPKGSFSTLEIQRTEQGDSAMYLCASSAIPGGFMNTEAFFGQGTRLTVV.